One and the same sample provided the 11 T cell receptor beta chains below, sequenced in a study of T cell responses to AZD1222 COVID-19 vaccine (dated by TCRdb to the early 2020s). The label giving this sample's time point can be read as: about 28 days (+/-7) after the second vaccine dose. The library relied on the immunoSEQ multiplex PCR assay. Entries here come from immuneACCESS through TCRdb and include only in-frame sequences with V and J called. Some clones fail to appear in such tables; in the studies checked, an unresolved V gene covers under half of the shortfall, and the cause of the remainder is unknown. The sample table holds tens of thousands of clones, of which approximately 89% were seen once. Roughly 5.3% of the sample belongs to the ten largest clones. Sample: peripheral blood, taken 28 days after the second AZD1222 dose. The receptors shown here come from an adult who received the AZD1222 COVID-19 vaccine.

The chain is built from TRBV5-1 and TRBJ2-5, with D possibly matching TRBD2 (6 bases). V was pared by 4 bases and J by 1 base, with 11 bases between. CDR1 and CDR2 (germline): SGHRS, YFSETQ. The CDR3 covers 14 residues. CDR3 sequence reads: CASSPTSSQETQYF. DNA of the CDR3: TGCGCCAGCAGCCCGACTAGTTCCCAAGAGACCCAGTACTTC.

As DNA, the CDR3 is TGTGCCAGCAGCCCAGAGTCCCCAGATACGCAGTATTTT. It encodes CASSPESPDTQYF. The gene calls are TRBV7-3 and TRBJ2-3; no definite D call. Trimming took 5 bases from V and 4 from J, leaving 10 bases between them. Looked up from germline, CDR1 is SGHTA and CDR2 is FQGTGA. CDR3 length: 13 amino acids.

This chain uses TRBV5-1 with TRBJ1-3; tentatively, D is TRBD1 (6 bases). Germline-derived CDR1 and CDR2 are SGHRS and YFSETQ. The CDR3 totals 17 residues. V lost 0 bases to trimming and J lost 1 base, with 14 bases between them. The CDR3 region has the DNA TGCGCCAGCAGCTTGGAACTACGGGGGGCGTCTGGAAACACCATATATTTT. As protein: CASSLELRGASGNTIYF.

This chain joins TRBV15 and TRBJ2-2; TRBD1 is a possible D gene (6 bases). The CDR3 is made up of 15 amino acids. In germline, CDR1 is LNHNV, CDR2 YYDKDF (reference sequence). V was pared by 0 bases and J by 7 bases, with 12 bases between. CDR3 nucleotide sequence: TGTGCCACCAGCAGAGATTCAAGGGGGAGCGGGGAGCTGTTTTTT. Translating it yields CATSRDSRGSGELFF.

The chain has TRBV9 and TRBJ1-2, with D perhaps matching TRBD1 (5 bases). V lost 4 bases to trimming and J lost 10 bases, with 11 bases between them. The CDR3 contains 11 residues. The germline gives CDR1 SGDLS, CDR2 YYNGEE. CDR3 loop: CASSYQGVYTF. The CDR3 coding sequence is TGTGCCAGCAGCTATCAGGGTGTCTACACCTTC.

The rearrangement links TRBV7-8 to TRBJ2-1; a possible D gene is TRBD1 (6 bases). The germline V gene encodes CDR1 SGHVS and CDR2 FQNEAQ. The CDR3 loop spans 16 amino acids. V lost 3 bases and J lost 8, with 20 bases in between. CDR3 nucleotide sequence: TGTGCCAGCAGCTTGCGACGGCAGGGGAAGTTCTATGAGCAGTTCTTC. Protein: CASSLRRQGKFYEQFF.

The chain joins TRBV5-8 to TRBJ2-1; 10 positions match TRBD1. CDR1 and CDR2 from the germline V gene are SGHTS and YDEGEE. The CDR3 sequence is 14 residues long. With V trimmed by 7 bases and J by 3 bases, 4 bases remained unmatched. The CDR3 region is CASRGQGGYNEQFF. The CDR3 DNA follows: TGTGCCAGCCGAGGACAGGGGGGCTACAATGAGCAGTTCTTC. Together with reference TRBV5-8 and TRBJ2-1, the CDR3 gives the full variable domain: EAGVTQSPTHLIKTRGQQATLRCSPISGHTSVYWYQQALGLGLQFLLWYDEGEERNRGNFPPRFSGRQFPNYSSELNVNALELEDSALYLCASRGQGGYNEQFFGPGTRLTVL.

The V gene is TRBV7-2, the J gene TRBJ1-2; TRBD1 matches 9 bases. The germline V gene has CDR1 SGHTA and CDR2 FQGNSA. The CDR3 consists of 16 residues. Trimming cost V 2 bases and J 5 bases; bases outside gene matches: 9. CDR3 sequence reads: CASSLRQGVSVYGYTF. The DNA of the CDR3 is TGTGCCAGCAGCTTACGACAGGGGGTCTCGGTATATGGCTACACCTTC. Full variable domain (outside the CDR3, taken from reference TRBV7-2 and TRBJ1-2): GAGVSQSPSNKVTEKGKDVELRCDPISGHTALYWYRQSLGQGLEFLIYFQGNSAPDKSGLPSDRFSAERTGGSVSTLTIQRTQQEDSAVYLCASSLRQGVSVYGYTFGSGTRLTVV.

The CDR3 DNA follows: TGCGCCAGCAGCCAAGATTTGGGGGATCGGGCGGGTCAGCCCCAGCATTTT. Protein sequence: CASSQDLGDRAGQPQHF. The chain employs TRBV4-1 and TRBJ1-5; possible D gene TRBD1, 5 bases. Looked up from germline, CDR1 is MGHRA and CDR2 is YSYEKL. This CDR3 comprises 17 residues. V was shortened by 0 bases and J by 6 bases, with 18 bases between the two germline ends.

The rearrangement links TRBV4-2 to TRBJ2-2; D could derive from TRBD1 or TRBD2 (5 bases each). This CDR3 comprises 18 residues. Germline values: CDR1 LGHNA, CDR2 YNFKEQ. Trimming cost V 0 bases and J 0 bases, with 14 bases left between them. The CDR3 DNA is TGTGCCAGCAGCCAAGACCGAACGAGGGGCGCGAACACCGGGGAGCTGTTTTTT. It codes for CASSQDRTRGANTGELFF.

The J gene is TRBJ2-3, the V gene TRBV4-1, with D maybe TRBD2 (5 bases). The V gene lost 0 bases and the J gene lost 6 bases, with 16 bases spanning the gap. There are 16 residues in the CDR3. Germline-derived CDR1 and CDR2 are MGHRA and YSYEKL. The CDR3 region is CASSQDLRASWDTQYF. The DNA for the CDR3 is TGCGCCAGCAGCCAAGATCTTCGGGCTAGCTGGGATACGCAGTATTTT.